The T cell receptor (beta chain) described here comes from a study of OX40 agonist ivuxolimab in advanced cancers. In the study overall: Dose-escalation cases comprised hepatocellular carcinoma, melanoma, renal cell or head and neck cancer.

CDR3 size: 17 residues. The germline V gene has CDR1 LGHNA and CDR2 YSLEER. V gave up 0 bases and J gave up 2 bases; unmatched junction bases: 7. TCRdb's copy holds only in-frame clones and misses some; the assay was immunoSEQ multiplex PCR. The table records about 46,000 clones, roughly nine tenths of them present only once. Concerning this clone itself: Its antigen remains unidentified.

Regarding the study as a whole: Some nonresponders also had low normalized T-cell clonal expansion. With doses of 0.1 to 3.0 mg/kg, CD4+ and CD8+ blood T cells had undergone clonal expansion by week 6. Some of the lowest clonal expansion was seen in partial responders at 0.1-3.0 mg/kg.

The sequences come from CD4+ or CD8+ T cells sorted from blood, collected in a trial of the OX40 agonist ivuxolimab. This rearrangement joins TRBV4-3 to TRBJ2-3, with 8 bases identical to TRBD2. This clonotype was sampled from an adult with an advanced solid tumor such as melanoma, head and neck, liver or kidney cancer. In DNA, the CDR3 is TGCGCCAGCAGCCAAGATGGCGCTAGCGGGCCCACAGATACGCAGTATTTT. Residues: CASSQDGASGPTDTQYF.